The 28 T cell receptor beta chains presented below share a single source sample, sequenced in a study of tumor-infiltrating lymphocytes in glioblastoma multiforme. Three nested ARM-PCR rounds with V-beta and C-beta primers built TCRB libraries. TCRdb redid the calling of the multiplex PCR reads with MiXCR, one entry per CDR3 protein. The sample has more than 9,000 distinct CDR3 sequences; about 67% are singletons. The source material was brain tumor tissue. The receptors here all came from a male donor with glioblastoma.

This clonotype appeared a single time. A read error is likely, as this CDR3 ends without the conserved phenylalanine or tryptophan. As DNA, the CDR3 is TGTGCCAGCAGTGAGCCGGGGGGCGGCTATGGCTACACCATC. Translating gives CASSEPGGGYGYTI. This sequence joins TRBV6-1 and TRBJ1-2; D might be TRBD1 (6 bases). Germline values: CDR1 MNHNS, CDR2 SASEGT. V lost 3 bases, J lost 4 bases, and 12 bases lay in between. This CDR3 contains 14 residues.

In nucleotides, the CDR3 is TGTGCCAGCAGCCGCCGATCATGGGAATGGGAGCTGTTTTTT. This codes for CASSRRSWEWELFF. The V and J genes are TRBV12-3 or TRBV12-4 and TRBJ2-2, with D unclear. V lost 6 bases, J lost 9 bases, and 17 bases lay in between. The CDR3 runs 14 residues.

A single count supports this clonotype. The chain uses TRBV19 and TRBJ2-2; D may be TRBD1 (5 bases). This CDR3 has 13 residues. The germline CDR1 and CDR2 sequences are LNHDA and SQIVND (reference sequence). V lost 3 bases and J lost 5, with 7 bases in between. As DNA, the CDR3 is TGTGCCAGTAGTATTAGGGGTACCGGGGAGCTGTTTTTT. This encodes CASSIRGTGELFF.

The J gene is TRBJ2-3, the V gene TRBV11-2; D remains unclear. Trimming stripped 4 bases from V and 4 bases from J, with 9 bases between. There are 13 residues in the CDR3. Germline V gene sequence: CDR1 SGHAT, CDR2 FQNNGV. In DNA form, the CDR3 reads TGTGCCAGCAGCTGGACCCCCCCAGATACGCAGTATTTT. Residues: CASSWTPPDTQYF.

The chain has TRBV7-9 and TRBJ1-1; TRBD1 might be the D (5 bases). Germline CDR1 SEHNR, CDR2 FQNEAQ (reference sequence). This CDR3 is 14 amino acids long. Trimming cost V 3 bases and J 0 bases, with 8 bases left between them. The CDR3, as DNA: TGTGCCAGCAGCTTCGAGGGGATGAACACTGAAGCTTTCTTT. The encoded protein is CASSFEGMNTEAFF. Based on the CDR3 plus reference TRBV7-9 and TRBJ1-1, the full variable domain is DTGVSQNPRHKITKRGQNVTFRCDPISEHNRLYWYRQTLGQGPEFLTYFQNEAQLEKSRLLSDRFSAERPKGSFSTLEIQRTEQGDSAMYLCASSFEGMNTEAFFGQGTRLTVV.

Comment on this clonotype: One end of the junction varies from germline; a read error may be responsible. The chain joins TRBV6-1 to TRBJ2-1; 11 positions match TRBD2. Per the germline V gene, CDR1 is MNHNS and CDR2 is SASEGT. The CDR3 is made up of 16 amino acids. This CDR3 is CASSASQLAGAYEHFF. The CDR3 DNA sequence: TGTGCCAGCAGTGCATCCCAACTAGCGGGAGCTTATGAGCATTTCTTC.

CDR3 amino acids: CASSSRTGGNTIYF. In nucleotides, the CDR3 is TGTGCCAGCAGCTCCCGGACAGGTGGAAACACCATATATTTT. This chain connects TRBV11-2 to TRBJ1-3; 7 positions agree with TRBD1. The CDR3 totals 14 residues. Germline V gives CDR1 SGHAT, CDR2 FQNNGV. The V and J ends lost 4 bases and 3 bases, in that order; junction bases with no gene match: 3.

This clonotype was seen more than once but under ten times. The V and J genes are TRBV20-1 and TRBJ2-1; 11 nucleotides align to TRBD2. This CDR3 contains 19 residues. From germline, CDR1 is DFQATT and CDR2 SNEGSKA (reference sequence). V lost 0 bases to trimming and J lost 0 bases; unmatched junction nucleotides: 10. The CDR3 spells CSARDEWTSGRSSYNEQFF. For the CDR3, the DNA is TGCAGTGCTAGAGATGAATGGACTAGCGGGCGAAGCTCCTACAATGAGCAGTTCTTC.

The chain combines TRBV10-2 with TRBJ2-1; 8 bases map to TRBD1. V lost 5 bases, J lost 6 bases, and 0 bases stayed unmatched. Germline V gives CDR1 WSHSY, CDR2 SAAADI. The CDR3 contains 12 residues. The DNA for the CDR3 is TGCGCCAGCAGTACAGGGGGCAATGAGCAGTTCTTC. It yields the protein CASSTGGNEQFF.

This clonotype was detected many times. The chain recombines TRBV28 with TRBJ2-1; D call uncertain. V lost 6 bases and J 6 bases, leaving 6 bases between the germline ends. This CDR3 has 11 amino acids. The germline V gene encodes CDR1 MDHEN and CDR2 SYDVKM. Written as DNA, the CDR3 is TGTGCCAGCAGCCTGGTCAATGAGCAGTTCTTC. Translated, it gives CASSLVNEQFF.

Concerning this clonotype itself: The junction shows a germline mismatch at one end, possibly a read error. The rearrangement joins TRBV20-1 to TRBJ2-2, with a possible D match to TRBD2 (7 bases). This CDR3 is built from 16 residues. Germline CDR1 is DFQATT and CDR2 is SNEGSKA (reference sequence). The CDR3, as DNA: TGCAGTGCTAGAGATCGGGCTAGCGGAGAGATCGGGGGGCTGGTTTTT. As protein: CSARDRASGEIGGLVF.

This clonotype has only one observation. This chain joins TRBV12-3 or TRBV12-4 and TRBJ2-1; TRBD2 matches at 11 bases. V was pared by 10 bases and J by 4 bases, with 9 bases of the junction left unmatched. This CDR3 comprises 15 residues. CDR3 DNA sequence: TGTGCCATCTTGACTAGCGGGATTGTGTACAATGAGCAGTTCTTC. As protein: CAILTSGIVYNEQFF.

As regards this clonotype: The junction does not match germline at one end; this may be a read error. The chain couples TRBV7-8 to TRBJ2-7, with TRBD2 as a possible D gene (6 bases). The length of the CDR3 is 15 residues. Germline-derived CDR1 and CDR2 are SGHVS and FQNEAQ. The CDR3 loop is CASNLEGGTNCEQYF. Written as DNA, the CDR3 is TGTGCCAGCAACTTAGAAGGCGGGACGAACTGCGAGCAGTACTTC.

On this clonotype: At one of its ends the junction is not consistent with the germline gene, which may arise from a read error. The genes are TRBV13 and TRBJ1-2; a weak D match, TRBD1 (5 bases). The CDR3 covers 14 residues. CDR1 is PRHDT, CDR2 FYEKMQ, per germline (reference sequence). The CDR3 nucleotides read TGTGCCAGCAGCTTAGGTACAGGAAACTATGGCTACGCCTTC. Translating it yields CASSLGTGNYGYAF.

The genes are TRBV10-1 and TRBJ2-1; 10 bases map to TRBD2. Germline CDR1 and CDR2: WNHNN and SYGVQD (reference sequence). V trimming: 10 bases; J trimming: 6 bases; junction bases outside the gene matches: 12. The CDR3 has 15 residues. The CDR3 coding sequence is TGCGCCAACAGACCTAGCGGGAGATCCGTCAATGAGCAGTTCTTC. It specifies CANRPSGRSVNEQFF.

The CDR3 is CASSRQRDQYF. The CDR3 region has the DNA TGTGCCAGCAGCCGCCAGAGGGACCAGTACTTC. The rearrangement links TRBV11-3 to TRBJ2-5, with D maybe TRBD2 (5 bases). V was trimmed by 5 bases and J by 10 bases, leaving 11 bases between them. This CDR3 is 11 amino acids long. The germline V gene encodes CDR1 SGHNT and CDR2 YENEEA.

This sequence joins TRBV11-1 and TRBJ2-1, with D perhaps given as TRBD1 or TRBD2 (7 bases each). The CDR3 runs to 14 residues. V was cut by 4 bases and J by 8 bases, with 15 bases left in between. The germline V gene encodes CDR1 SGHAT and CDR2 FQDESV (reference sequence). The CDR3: CASSSGGGYDEQFF. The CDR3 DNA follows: TGTGCCAGCAGCTCAGGGGGGGGATACGATGAGCAGTTCTTC.

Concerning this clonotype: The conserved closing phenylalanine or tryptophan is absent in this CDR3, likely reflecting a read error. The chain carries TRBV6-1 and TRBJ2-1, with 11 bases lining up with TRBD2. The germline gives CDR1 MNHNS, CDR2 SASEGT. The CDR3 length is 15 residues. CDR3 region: CASRLLAGDYNEQFL. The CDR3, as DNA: TGTGCTAGCAGACTACTAGCGGGAGACTACAATGAGCAGTTCTTA.

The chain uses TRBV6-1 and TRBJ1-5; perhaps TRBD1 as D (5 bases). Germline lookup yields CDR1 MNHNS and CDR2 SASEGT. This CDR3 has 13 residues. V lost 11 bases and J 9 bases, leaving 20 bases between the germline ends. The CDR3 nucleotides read TGTGCCGGCGAGGCAGGGAGGGGACTGCCCCAGCATTTT. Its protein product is CAGEAGRGLPQHF.

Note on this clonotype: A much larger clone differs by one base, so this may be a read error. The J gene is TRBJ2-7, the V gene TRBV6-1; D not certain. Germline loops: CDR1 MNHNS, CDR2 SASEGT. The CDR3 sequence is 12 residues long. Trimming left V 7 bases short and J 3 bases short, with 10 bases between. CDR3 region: CASNGIIYEQYF. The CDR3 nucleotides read TGTGCCAGCAATGGGATAATCTACGAGCAGTACTTC.

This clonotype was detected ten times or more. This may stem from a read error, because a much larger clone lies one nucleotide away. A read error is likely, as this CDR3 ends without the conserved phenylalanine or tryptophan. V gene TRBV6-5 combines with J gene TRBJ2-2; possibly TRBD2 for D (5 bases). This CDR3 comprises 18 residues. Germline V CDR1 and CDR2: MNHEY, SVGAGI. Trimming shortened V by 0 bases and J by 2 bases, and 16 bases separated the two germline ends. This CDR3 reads CASSYSNPRLPNTGELFS. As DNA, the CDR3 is TGTGCCAGCAGTTACTCGAACCCGAGACTACCTAACACCGGGGAGCTGTTTTCT.

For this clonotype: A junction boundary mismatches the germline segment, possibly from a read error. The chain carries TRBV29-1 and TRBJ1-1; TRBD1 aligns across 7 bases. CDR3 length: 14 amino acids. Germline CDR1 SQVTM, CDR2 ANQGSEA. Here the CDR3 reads CSVEWGQRNNEAFF. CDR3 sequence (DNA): TGCAGCGTTGAATGGGGACAGAGAAACAATGAAGCTTTCTTT.

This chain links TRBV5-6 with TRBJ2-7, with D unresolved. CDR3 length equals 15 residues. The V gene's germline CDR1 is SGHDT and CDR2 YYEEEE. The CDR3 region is CVSSFFSAVYYEQYF. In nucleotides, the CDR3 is TGTGTTAGCAGCTTTTTTTCGGCAGTCTACTACGAGCAGTACTTC.

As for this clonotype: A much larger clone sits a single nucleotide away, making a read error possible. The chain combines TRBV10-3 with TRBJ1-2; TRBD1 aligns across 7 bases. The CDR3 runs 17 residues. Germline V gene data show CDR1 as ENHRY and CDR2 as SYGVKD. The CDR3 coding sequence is TGTGACATCAGTGGGGGACAGACAATGACTACTAACTATGGCTACACCTTC. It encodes CDISGGQTMTTNYGYTF.

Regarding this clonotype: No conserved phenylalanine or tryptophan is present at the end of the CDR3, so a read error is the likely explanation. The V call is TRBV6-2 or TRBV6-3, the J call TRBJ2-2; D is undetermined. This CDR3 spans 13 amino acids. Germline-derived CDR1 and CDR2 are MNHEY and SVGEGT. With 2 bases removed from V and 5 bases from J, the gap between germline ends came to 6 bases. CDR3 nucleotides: TGTGCCAGCAGTTACCAGGAAACCGGGGAGCTGTTTTTA. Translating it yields CASSYQETGELFL.

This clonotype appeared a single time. The CDR3 nucleotides are TGCAGTGCTAGTTCGCCTACTAGCGTAGGCTTCTCAGAGACCCAGTACTTC. Translating it yields CSASSPTSVGFSETQYF. This chain joins TRBV20-1 and TRBJ2-5; 7 bases are a match to TRBD2. The CDR3 extends over 17 amino acids. Trimming took 3 bases from V and 4 from J; bases not matched to a gene: 17. Germline V lookup: CDR1 DFQATT, CDR2 SNEGSKA (reference sequence).

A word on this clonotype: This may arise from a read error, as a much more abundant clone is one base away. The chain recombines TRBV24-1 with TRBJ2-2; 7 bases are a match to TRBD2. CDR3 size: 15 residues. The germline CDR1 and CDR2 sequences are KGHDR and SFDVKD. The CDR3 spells CVTESREGPTGELFF. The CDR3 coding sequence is TGTGTCACCGAATCTAGGGAGGGACCCACCGGGGAGCTGTTTTTT.

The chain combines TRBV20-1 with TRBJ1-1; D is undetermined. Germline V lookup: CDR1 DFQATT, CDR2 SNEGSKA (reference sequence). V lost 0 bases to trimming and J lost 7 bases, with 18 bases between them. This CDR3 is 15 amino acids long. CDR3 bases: TGCAGTGCTAGAGATCTCGGAGAGAGGCCCTATGAAGCTTTCTTT. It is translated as CSARDLGERPYEAFF.